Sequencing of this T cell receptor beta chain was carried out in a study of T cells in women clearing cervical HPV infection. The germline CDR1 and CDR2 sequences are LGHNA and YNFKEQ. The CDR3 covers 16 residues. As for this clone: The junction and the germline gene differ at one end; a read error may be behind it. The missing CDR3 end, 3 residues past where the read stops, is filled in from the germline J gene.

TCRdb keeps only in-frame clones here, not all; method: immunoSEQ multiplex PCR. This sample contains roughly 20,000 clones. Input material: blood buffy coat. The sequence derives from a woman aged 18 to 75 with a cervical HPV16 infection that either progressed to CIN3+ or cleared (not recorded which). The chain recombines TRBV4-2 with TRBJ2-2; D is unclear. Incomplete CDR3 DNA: TGCGCCAGCAGCCAAGATTGGAAAGGGTATAATTCACCG. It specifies CASSQDWKGYNSP. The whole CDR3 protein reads CASSQDWKGYNSPLFF.